The 16 T cell receptor beta chains below all came from one sample that was sequenced in a study of Tregs in tolerant kidney transplant recipients. Profiled with immunoSEQ multiplex PCR; TCRdb holds only in-frame clones, not every one. The sample consists of some 110,000 clones, around 94% of them appearing once. The sequenced sample consisted of CD4+ T cells from blood. The receptors stem from a human donor in good health.

The chain has TRBV9 and TRBJ2-1, with 7 bases lining up with TRBD2. Per germline, CDR1 SGDLS and CDR2 YYNGEE. CDR3 length equals 17 residues. J gave up 0 bases and V 0 bases, and 6 bases lay outside the gene matches. The chain's CDR3 is CASSVGGGGDSYNEQFF. The CDR3 DNA sequence: TGTGCCAGCAGCGTAGGAGGTGGGGGGGACTCCTACAATGAGCAGTTCTTC.

The CDR3 spells CASRTGSRTDTQYF. In DNA, the CDR3 is TGTGCCAGTAGAACAGGATCCCGCACAGATACGCAGTATTTT. The J gene is TRBJ2-3, the V gene TRBV28; D is possibly TRBD1 (5 bases). This CDR3 comprises 14 residues. The V and J ends lost 9 bases and 1 base respectively, with 14 bases between them. CDR1 is MDHEN, CDR2 SYDVKM, per germline. Full variable domain (outside the CDR3, taken from reference TRBV28 and TRBJ2-3): DVKVTQSSRYLVKRTGEKVFLECVQDMDHENMFWYRQDPGLGLRLIYFSYDVKMKEKGDIPEGYSVSREKKERFSLILESASTNQTSMYLCASRTGSRTDTQYFGPGTRLTVL.

The chain recombines TRBV11-2 with TRBJ2-5; TRBD1 or TRBD2 may be the D gene (5 bases each). This CDR3 region has 13 residues. CDR1 and CDR2 from the germline V gene are SGHAT and FQNNGV. Trimming removed 1 base from V and 5 bases from J, with 8 bases in between. The CDR3 loop is CASSLGWGETQYF. CDR3 nucleotide sequence: TGTGCCAGCAGCTTAGGGTGGGGGGAGACCCAGTACTTC. Together with reference TRBV11-2 and TRBJ2-5, the CDR3 gives the full variable domain: EAGVAQSPRYKIIEKRQSVAFWCNPISGHATLYWYQQILGQGPKLLIQFQNNGVVDDSQLPKDRFSAERLKGVDSTLKIQPAKLEDSAVYLCASSLGWGETQYFGPGTRLLVL.

The rearrangement uses TRBV7-6 and TRBJ2-1, with D perhaps matching TRBD1 or TRBD2 (5 bases each). This CDR3 contains 17 residues. CDR1 and CDR2 from the germline V gene are SGHVS and FNYEAQ. V was pared by 4 bases and J by 0 bases, with 16 bases between. CDR3 nucleotide sequence: TGTGCCAGCAGCTCGAGGGGTGCTACGAGCTCCTACAATGAGCAGTTCTTC. Amino acid sequence: CASSSRGATSSYNEQFF.

This chain uses TRBV7-8 with TRBJ1-2; D is ambiguous. The CDR3 is made up of 14 amino acids. Trimming took off 4 bases at V and 2 bases at J, with 11 bases between the two ends. Germline CDR1 and CDR2: SGHVS and FQNEAQ. CDR3 sequence: CASSSGQKNYGYTF. The CDR3 bases are TGTGCCAGCAGCTCCGGCCAGAAAAACTATGGCTACACCTTC. The full variable domain, with the rest looked up from reference TRBV7-8 and TRBJ1-2, is GAGVSQSPRYKVAKRGQDVALRCDPISGHVSLFWYQQALGQGPEFLTYFQNEAQLDKSGLPSDRFFAERPEGSVSTLKIQRTQQEDSAVYLCASSSGQKNYGYTFGSGTRLTVV.

A few counts support this clone. This chain links TRBV5-4 with TRBJ1-2; no firm D call. The length of the CDR3 is 15 residues. V was pared by 1 base and J by 0 bases, with 10 bases between. Germline V CDR1 and CDR2: SGHNT, YYREEE (reference sequence). The CDR3 reads CASSLFLGTNYGYTF. The CDR3 DNA reads TGTGCCAGCAGCTTGTTTCTGGGGACTAACTATGGCTACACCTTC.

The chain is built from TRBV5-1 and TRBJ2-5; TRBD1 matches at 9 bases. With V trimmed by 4 bases and J by 5 bases, 9 bases remained unmatched. The germline gives CDR1 SGHRS, CDR2 YFSETQ. The CDR3 length is 15 residues. The CDR3 nucleotides are TGCGCCAGCAGCGGAACCGGGACAGGGCAGGAGACCCAGTACTTC. Amino acid sequence: CASSGTGTGQETQYF.

The rearrangement links TRBV19 to TRBJ1-3; D is possibly TRBD1 (5 bases). Per germline, CDR1 LNHDA and CDR2 SQIVND (reference sequence). The germline V and J ends were trimmed by 7 bases and 0 bases, with 13 bases remaining between them. This CDR3 spans 15 amino acids. The CDR3 loop reads CASTWDGNSGNTIYF. The CDR3 nucleotides read TGTGCCAGTACCTGGGACGGCAACTCTGGAAACACCATATATTTT.

This sequence joins TRBV20-1 and TRBJ1-2, with unresolved D. The V end was cut by 5 bases, the J end by 3 bases, with 4 bases between. From germline, CDR1 is DFQATT and CDR2 SNEGSKA (reference sequence). The CDR3 runs 10 residues. CDR3 coding DNA: TGCAGTGCTGCAGACTATGGCTACACCTTC. It translates to CSAADYGYTF.

CDR3 residues: CASSTTSGGATQYF. CDR3 bases: TGTGCCAGCTCAACTACTAGCGGGGGGGCTACGCAGTATTTT. The chain joins TRBV18 to TRBJ2-3, with 13 positions matching TRBD2. Germline CDR1 and CDR2: KGHSH and LQKENI. With V trimmed by 5 bases and J by 8 bases, 4 bases remained unmatched. This CDR3 is built from 14 residues.

This clone was observed a single time. The chain is built from TRBV9 and TRBJ2-1, with 10 bases aligning to TRBD2. Germline V CDR1 and CDR2: SGDLS, YYNGEE. The CDR3 length is 15 residues. The J segment lost 9 bases and the V segment lost 1 base, leaving 7 bases of the junction unmatched. CDR3 in amino acids: CASSVRLAGGREQFF. The CDR3 nucleotides read TGTGCCAGCAGCGTAAGGTTAGCGGGGGGCCGTGAGCAGTTCTTC. The whole variable domain, filled in from reference TRBV9 and TRBJ2-1, reads DSGVTQTPKHLITATGQRVTLRCSPRSGDLSVYWYQQSLDQGLQFLIQYYNGEERAKGNILERFSAQQFPDLHSELNLSSLELGDSALYFCASSVRLAGGREQFFGPGTRLTVL.

The chain carries TRBV5-1 and TRBJ2-2; 14 bases fit TRBD2. CDR1 and CDR2 (germline): SGHRS, YFSETQ. CDR3 length equals 16 residues. Trimming removed 4 bases from V and 6 bases from J; junction bases left unmatched: 5. The chain's CDR3 is CASSPGTSGGSGELFF. CDR3 bases: TGCGCCAGCAGCCCAGGGACTAGCGGGGGCTCCGGGGAGCTGTTTTTT.

CDR3 coding DNA: TGTGCCAGCAGCGTGCTTTCAGGAGGGAACACCGGGGAGCTGTTTTTT. This gives the protein CASSVLSGGNTGELFF. This rearrangement joins TRBV9 to TRBJ2-2, with D perhaps matching TRBD2 (5 bases). Trimming stripped 2 bases from V and 1 base from J, with 12 bases between. CDR1 is SGDLS and CDR2 is YYNGEE in the germline V gene. The CDR3 totals 16 residues.

This rearrangement joins TRBV7-9 to TRBJ1-1; no clear D gene. V was shortened by 4 bases and J by 1 base, with 4 bases between the two germline ends. In germline, CDR1 is SEHNR, CDR2 FQNEAQ (reference sequence). CDR3 size: 12 residues. CDR3: CASSSKNTEAFF. The CDR3 nucleotides are TGTGCCAGCAGCTCCAAGAACACTGAAGCTTTCTTT.

This chain joins TRBV18 and TRBJ2-5, with unresolved D. Near its end, the DNA agrees better with TRBJ2-7, so the J call may be wrong. The CDR3 has 14 amino acids. Germline CDR1 is KGHSH and CDR2 is LQKENI. Written as DNA, the CDR3 is TGTGCCAGCTCACCACAGAAGTCTACCTACGAGCAGTACTTC. Its translation is CASSPQKSTYEQYF.

J is TRBJ2-5 and V is TRBV29-1; no clear D. Germline V gives CDR1 SQVTM, CDR2 ANQGSEA. The CDR3 totals 12 residues. Between the trimmed V and J ends, which lost 7 bases and 3 bases, there was a span of 12 bases. CDR3 sequence: CSAQLGKETQYF. The CDR3 nucleotides read TGCAGCGCACAGCTGGGGAAAGAGACCCAGTACTTC.